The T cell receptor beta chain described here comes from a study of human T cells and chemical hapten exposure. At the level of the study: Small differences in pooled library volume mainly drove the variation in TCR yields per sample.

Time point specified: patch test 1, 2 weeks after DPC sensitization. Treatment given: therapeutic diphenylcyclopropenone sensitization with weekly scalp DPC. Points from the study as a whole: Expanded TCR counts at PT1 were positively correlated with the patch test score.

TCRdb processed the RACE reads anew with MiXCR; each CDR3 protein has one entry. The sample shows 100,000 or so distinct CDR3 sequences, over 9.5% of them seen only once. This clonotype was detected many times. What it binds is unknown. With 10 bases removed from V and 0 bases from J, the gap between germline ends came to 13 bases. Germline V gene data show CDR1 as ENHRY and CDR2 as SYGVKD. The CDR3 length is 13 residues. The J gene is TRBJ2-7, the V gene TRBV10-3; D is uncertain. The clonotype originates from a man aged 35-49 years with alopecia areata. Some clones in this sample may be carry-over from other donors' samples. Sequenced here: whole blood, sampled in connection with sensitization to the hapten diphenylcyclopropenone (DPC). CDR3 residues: CATRRALSYEQYV. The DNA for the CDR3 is TGTGCCACCCGGCGTGCCCTCTCCTACGAGCAGTACGTC.